This T cell receptor (beta chain) came from a study of blood T cell repertoires in COVID-19. The wider study: Acute and convalescent COVID-19 samples came from the United States, Italy and Spain. PBMCs, B-cell-depleted T cells, or T cells provided the cDNA or gDNA that made up the material.

This clone was seen just once. CDR3 length equals 14 residues. The germline V gene has CDR1 SGHKS and CDR2 YYEKEE (reference sequence). With 4 bases removed from V and 5 bases from J, the gap between germline ends came to 13 bases. In the study's own analysis: Amplification of reference gene primers provided the estimated nucleated cell counts. TCRdb's copy holds only in-frame clones and misses some; the assay was immunoSEQ multiplex PCR. V, J and clone size reflect that table, while D and trimming were determined from the DNA. This sample has over 200,000 clones; around nine tenths occur once, and the top ten carry roughly 2.5%.

The receptor's source is a woman aged 60-70 years with acute or convalescent COVID-19. Sequenced sample: peripheral blood. The chain uses TRBV5-5 and TRBJ2-4, with D maybe TRBD2 (8 bases). The CDR3, as DNA: TGTGCCAGCAGCCCGGGAGGGGGCCAAAACATTCAGTACTTC. Its protein product is CASSPGGGQNIQYF.